Sequencing of this TCR beta chain was carried out in a study of blood T cells in healthy people across ages (dated by TCRdb to 2015 to 2017). Background for the entire study: In model experiments, template switching captured roughly one uniquely barcoded TCR beta cDNA molecule for every two T cells. The donors were split into four age groups: young (average 16 years), middle-aged (roughly 39), aged (about 62) and long-lived (roughly 86). To avoid experimental bias, donors of different ages were randomly spread across the sequencing lanes. Age-related changes in TCR beta repertoire diversity were measured in the study by deep sequencing normalized with unique cDNA molecular identifiers. The study analyzed two additional independent replicas of 1 million unique cDNA reads from the same blood draw for two donors, one aged 18 to 29 and one aged 80 or older. Points the paper makes about the study in general: Compared with the aged group, the long-lived group had more naive CD4+ T cells, fewer expanded clones and increased TCR diversity, suggesting age selection. Total diversity estimates from one million sequenced T cells were considered lower bounds and underestimates. As age increased, observed TCR beta diversity per million T cells dropped in a roughly linear way, and a significant reduction was already evident by age 40. Because donor CMV infection status was unknown, age-related changes in expanded clonotypes were potentially confounded. Bulk unsorted PBMC profiling prevented conclusive comparison of naive and antigen-experienced compartments. A strong correlation was found between observed TCR beta diversity and the percentage of naive T cells measured by flow cytometry.

In its sample, this clonotype was seen many times. The clone's antigen remains unknown. No qualities accompany the bases; no much larger clone lies one base away. To prepare the library, 5' RACE was applied. Sequencing was carried out with an Illumina HiSeq 2500. A second PCR of about 7 to 12 cycles was run with a J-beta primer mix and a sample-barcoded 5' primer. A unique molecular identifier was introduced onto each TCR beta cDNA molecule by a template-switch 5' adaptor carrying 12 random nucleotides. At least 3 million CDR3-containing paired-end reads were obtained from each sample. The Mint cDNA synthesis kit, primed by a TRBC-specific oligonucleotide, was used to synthesize first-strand cDNA from all RNA. After uracil-DNA glycosylase treatment, a first 18-cycle PCR used universal primers M1SS and BC2_uni_R on all cDNA. The paper's processing steps were these. For normalization, 1 million high-quality reads, each with a distinct molecular identifier, were randomly selected from each sample. Reads with shared molecular identifiers were discarded instead of being binned into consensus sequences. MiTCR, set to a Q25 quality threshold and the strictest error-elimination algorithm, was used for CDR3 identification, clonotype clustering and error correction. A nonparametric unseen species model with Euler transformation was used to estimate lower-bound total TCR beta diversity. TCRdb itself trimmed the public reads at Q25 with fastp, ran MiXCR and retained productive beta chains. Every CDR3 protein is listed once, alongside the most common genes and DNA of its rows. In this record, the V and J calls reflect TCRdb's handling and not the investigators' own analysis. Here the sample has roughly 790,000 distinct CDR3 sequences; roughly 44% occur a single time. The ten top clones hold 20% to 25% of the sample.

The approximately 41 donors, aged about 6 to 90 years, were systemically healthy Caucasian individuals from Russia. Roughly 9.5 milliliters of peripheral blood were drawn from each donor into EDTA-treated Vacutainer tubes. PBMCs were isolated by Ficoll-Paque density-gradient centrifugation, with at least 7 million obtained per sample. Total RNA was extracted from PBMCs with Trizol reagent, with at least 5 micrograms obtained per sample. For every donor, flow cytometry on a PBMC aliquot measured the percentage of naive CD45RAhigh/CD27high T cells. The clonotype was recovered from a woman aged 55-69 years in good health. The sample comprised blood.

The CDR3 in this case is CASSQAELAGGPYEQYF. The nucleotide sequence is given as TGTGCCAGCAGCCAAGCCGAACTAGCGGGAGGGCCCTACGAGCAGTACTTC. The chain is assembled from TRBV4-2 and TRBJ2-7; 13 bases in between match TRBD2. Trimming takes 1 base off V and 2 bases off J; junction bases not matched to a gene: 5. The CDR1 and CDR2 encoded by the germline V gene are LGHNA and YNFKEQ. The CDR3 runs 17 residues from the cysteine to the phenylalanine. The DNA shown is the 51-base CDR3, in frame from base 1.